The next 4 T cell receptor beta chains were all read from a single sample in a study of T cells in Graves' hyperthyroidism and ophthalmopathy. TCR beta CDR3 regions were amplified from RNA. Researchers ran a first-round RT-PCR on the TCR CDR3 using the HTBI primer set. TCRdb re-called the multiplex PCR reads with MiXCR, one entry per CDR3 protein. Of roughly 500,000 distinct CDR3 sequences listed, around 13% are singletons. The sequenced sample consisted of blood. These receptors all come from a woman in her 30s with Graves' hyperthyroidism that later progressed to Graves' ophthalmopathy.

This clonotype occurred many times. The rearrangement joins TRBV9 to TRBJ1-1; D possibly corresponds to TRBD1 (6 bases). The CDR3 runs to 14 residues. V was trimmed by 3 bases and J by 0 bases, leaving 9 bases between them. Germline V gene data show CDR1 as SGDLS and CDR2 as YYNGEE. The CDR3 here is CASSAGTLNTEAFF. DNA for the CDR3: TGTGCCAGCAGCGCCGGGACATTGAACACTGAAGCTTTCTTT.

The chain employs TRBV6-2 or TRBV6-3 and TRBJ2-1, with a possible D match to TRBD1 (6 bases). CDR3 length: 15 amino acids. Trimming removed 6 bases at V and 0 bases at J, with 12 bases between. CDR1 is MNHEY, CDR2 SVGEGT, per germline. DNA of the CDR3: TGTGCCAGCAGAGTACAGGGCAGCTCCTACAATGAGCAGTTCTTC. Amino acids: CASRVQGSSYNEQFF.

This clonotype showed up just a few times. The rearrangement joins TRBV18 to TRBJ1-2; TRBD1 is a possible D gene (5 bases). Trimming took off 3 bases at V and 4 bases at J, with 9 bases between the two ends. The V gene's germline CDR1 is KGHSH and CDR2 LQKENI. CDR3 length equals 13 residues. CDR3 region: CASSPTEIYGYTF. CDR3 nucleotide sequence: TGTGCCAGCTCACCGACAGAGATCTATGGCTACACCTTC.

The chain is built from TRBV20-1 and TRBJ2-5; 13 bases are shared with TRBD2. CDR1 DFQATT and CDR2 SNEGSKA come from the germline V gene (reference sequence). This CDR3 region has 14 residues. With V trimmed by 6 bases and J by 4 bases, 5 bases remained unmatched. The CDR3 DNA sequence: TGCAGTGCGTGGACTAGCGGGAGCCGAGAGACCCAGTACTTC. The encoded protein is CSAWTSGSRETQYF.